Given below is one TCR beta chain in context. The CDR3 sequence is 15 residues long. With V trimmed by 2 bases and J by 5 bases, 8 bases remained unmatched. Germline assignment: CDR1 LGHNA and CDR2 YNFKEQ. TCRdb passed the 5' RACE reads through MiXCR, listing each CDR3 protein once. The data contain approximately 300,000 distinct CDR3 sequences, about an eighth of them singletons. The data originate from a study of T cells after yellow fever vaccination. The TCR comes from a man younger than 45 who received the YFV17D yellow fever vaccine. The material sequenced was CD4+ T cells sorted from PBMCs, taken 45 days after the yellow fever booster vaccination. The chain uses TRBV4-2 and TRBJ1-2; 7 nucleotides agree with TRBD1. This CDR3 reads CASSQTGAQEYGYTF. The CDR3 nucleotides are TGTGCCAGCAGCCAAACAGGGGCGCAGGAGTATGGCTACACCTTC.